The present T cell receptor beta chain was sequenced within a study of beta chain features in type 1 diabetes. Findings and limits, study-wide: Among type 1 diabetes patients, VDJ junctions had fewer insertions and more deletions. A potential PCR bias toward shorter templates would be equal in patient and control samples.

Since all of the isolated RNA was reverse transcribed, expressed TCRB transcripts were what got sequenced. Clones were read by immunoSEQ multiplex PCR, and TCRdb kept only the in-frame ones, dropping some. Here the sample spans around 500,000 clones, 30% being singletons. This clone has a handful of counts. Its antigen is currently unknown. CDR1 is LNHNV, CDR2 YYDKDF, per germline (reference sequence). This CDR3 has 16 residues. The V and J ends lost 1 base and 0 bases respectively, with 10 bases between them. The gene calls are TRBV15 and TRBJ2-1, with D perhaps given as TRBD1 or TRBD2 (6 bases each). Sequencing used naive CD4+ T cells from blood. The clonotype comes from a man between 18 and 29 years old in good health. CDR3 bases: TGTGCCACCAGCAGAGCTCGGGGGCCCTCCTACAATGAGCAGTTCTTC. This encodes CATSRARGPSYNEQFF.